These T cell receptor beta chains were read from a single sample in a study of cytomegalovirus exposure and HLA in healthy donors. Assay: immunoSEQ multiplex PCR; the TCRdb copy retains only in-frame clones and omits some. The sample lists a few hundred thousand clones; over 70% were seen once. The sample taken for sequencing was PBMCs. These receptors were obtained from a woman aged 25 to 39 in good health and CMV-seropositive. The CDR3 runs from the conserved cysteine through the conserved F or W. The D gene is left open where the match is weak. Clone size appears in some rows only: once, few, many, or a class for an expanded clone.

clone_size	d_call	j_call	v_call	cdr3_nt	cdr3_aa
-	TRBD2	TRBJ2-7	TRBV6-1	TGTGCCAGCAGAGAATGGACTAGCGGGCACGAGCAGTACTTC	CASREWTSGHEQYF
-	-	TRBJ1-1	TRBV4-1	TGCGCCAGCAGCCAAGAGAGGATGTCGGCTGAAGCTTTCTTT	CASSQERMSAEAFF
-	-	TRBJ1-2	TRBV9	TGTGCCAGCAGCACCAACTACAGGGACCGGTATGGCTACACCTTC	CASSTNYRDRYGYTF
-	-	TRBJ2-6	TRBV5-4	TGTGCCAGCCAGGGCTCTGGGGCCAACGTCCTGACTTTC	CASQGSGANVLTF
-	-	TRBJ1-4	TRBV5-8	TGTGCCTTCATTGGTGGGGGCGTAAATGAAAAACTGTTTTTT	CAFIGGGVNEKLFF
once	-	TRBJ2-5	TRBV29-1	TGCAGCGTTGAAGCAGGGGACGAGACCCAGTACTTC	CSVEAGDETQYF
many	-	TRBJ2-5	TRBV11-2	TGTGCCAGCAGCTCGCAAATAAGAGGAGAGACCCAGTACTTC	CASSSQIRGETQYF
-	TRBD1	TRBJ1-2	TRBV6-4	TGTGCCAGCAGCCCAGGGGGCCTTAGCTATGGCTACACCTTC	CASSPGGLSYGYTF
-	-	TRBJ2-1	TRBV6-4	TGTGCCAGCAGTGATGCCCGGACTGGGCCCAATGAGCAGTTCTTC	CASSDARTGPNEQFF
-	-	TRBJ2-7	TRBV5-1	TGCGCCAGCAGCTTGTGGGGGTACGAGCAGTACTTC	CASSLWGYEQYF
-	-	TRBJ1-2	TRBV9	TGTGCCAGCAGCGTAACCCACGGGACACACGGCGGCTACACCTTC	CASSVTHGTHGGYTF
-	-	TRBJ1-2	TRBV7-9	TGTGCCAGCAGCTTAGAGGGTGGCTACACCTTC	CASSLEGGYTF
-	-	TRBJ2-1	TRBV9	TGTGCCAGCAGCTCGAAGGGTGAGCAGTTCTTC	CASSSKGEQFF
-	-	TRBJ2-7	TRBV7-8	TGTGCCAGCAGCTTCAGCCCGGGACTGGATTACGAGCAGTACTTC	CASSFSPGLDYEQYF
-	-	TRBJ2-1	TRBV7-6	TGTGCCAGCAGCCGCTCCCCTTACAATGAGCAGTTCTTC	CASSRSPYNEQFF
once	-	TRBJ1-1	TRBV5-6	TGTGCCAGCAGCTTGAACAATGAAGCTTTCTTT	CASSLNNEAFF
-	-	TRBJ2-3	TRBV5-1	TGCGCCAGCAGCTTGGTGGCGGCTAGCACAGATACGCAGTATTTT	CASSLVAASTDTQYF
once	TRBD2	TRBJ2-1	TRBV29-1	TGCAGCGTTGAGGGACTAGCGGGAGGAAGCTCCTACAATGAGCAGTTCTTC	CSVEGLAGGSSYNEQFF
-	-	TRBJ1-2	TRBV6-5	TGTGCCAGCAGTTACCGCCTACAGGGATTTGATGGCTACACCTTC	CASSYRLQGFDGYTF
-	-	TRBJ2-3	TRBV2	TGTGCCAGCACTCCCAAAGGACTCACTAGCACAGATACGCAGTATTTT	CASTPKGLTSTDTQYF
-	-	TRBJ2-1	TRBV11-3	TGTGCCGGTGGGTCCGGCTCCTACAATGAGCAGTTCTTC	CAGGSGSYNEQFF
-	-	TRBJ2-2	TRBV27	TGTGCCAGCAGAAAGCAAAGCCTGAACACCGGGGAGCTGTTTTTT	CASRKQSLNTGELFF
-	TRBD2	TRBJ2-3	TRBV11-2	TGTGCCAGCAGCTTTAGCGGGACTAGCACAGATACGCAGTATTTT	CASSFSGTSTDTQYF
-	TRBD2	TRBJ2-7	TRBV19	TGTGCCAGTAGTGTGGGACTAGCAAGCCACGAGCAGTACTTC	CASSVGLASHEQYF
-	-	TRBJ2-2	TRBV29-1	TGCAGCTTGACGGATTCCAACACCGGGGAGCTGTTTTTT	CSLTDSNTGELFF
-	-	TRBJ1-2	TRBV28	TGTGCCAGCAGTTTAGGATTAGCTAACTATGGCTACACCTTC	CASSLGLANYGYTF
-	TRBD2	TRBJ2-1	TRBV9	TGTGCCAGCAGCGTAGGACGAGCGGGGCCACGCTACAATGAGCAGTTCTTC	CASSVGRAGPRYNEQFF
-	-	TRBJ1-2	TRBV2	TGTGCCAGCAGTGTAATAGGGGACTATGGCTACACCTTC	CASSVIGDYGYTF
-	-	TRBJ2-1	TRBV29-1	TGCAGCATAAGAGTGAGTGAGGACAGCTCCTACAATGAGCAGTTCTTC	CSIRVSEDSSYNEQFF
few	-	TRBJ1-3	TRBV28	TGTGCCAGCAGTTTATCGATCGACTGGAGCTCTGGAAACACCATATATTTT	CASSLSIDWSSGNTIYF
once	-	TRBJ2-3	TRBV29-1	TGCAGCGTTGCCGCAGATACGCAGTATTTT	CSVAADTQYF
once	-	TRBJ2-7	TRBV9	TGTGCCAGCAGCTCCATGGACTACGAGCAGTACTTC	CASSSMDYEQYF
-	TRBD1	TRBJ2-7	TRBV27	TGTGCCAGCATTAGGACAGGGCCCCCCTACGAGCAGTACTTC	CASIRTGPPYEQYF
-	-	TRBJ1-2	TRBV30	TGTGCCTGGAGTGCTGGTTCGGAGGGGAACTATGGCTACACCTTC	CAWSAGSEGNYGYTF
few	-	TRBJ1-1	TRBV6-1	TGTGCCAGCAGCCCCAGGGTGACTGAAGCTTTCTTT	CASSPRVTEAFF
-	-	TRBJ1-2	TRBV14	TGTGCCAGCAGCCACCTAAAGGACTCCCACTACACCTTC	CASSHLKDSHYTF
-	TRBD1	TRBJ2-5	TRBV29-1	TGCAGCGTTGTGGGAACACAGGGGTTTCAAGAGACCCAGTACTTC	CSVVGTQGFQETQYF
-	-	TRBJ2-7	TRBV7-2	TGTGCCAGCAGCTTAGTCCCCGGGCCGCACGAGCAGTACTTC	CASSLVPGPHEQYF
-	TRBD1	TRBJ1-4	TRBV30	TGTGCCTGGAGTTATGAGACAGGGGAGTATGAAAAACTGTTTTTT	CAWSYETGEYEKLFF
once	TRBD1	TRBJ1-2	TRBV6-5	TGTGCCAGCAGGAGTTCGGACAGGGAGAATGGCTACACCTTC	CASRSSDRENGYTF
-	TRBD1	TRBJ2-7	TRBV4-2	TGTGCCAGCAGCCCCGGACAGGGCGCCTACGAGCAGTACTTC	CASSPGQGAYEQYF
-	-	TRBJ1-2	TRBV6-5	TGTGCCAGCAGTTCACAAGGGGCATCCTATGGCTACACCTTC	CASSSQGASYGYTF
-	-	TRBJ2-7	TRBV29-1	TGCAGCGTTGTCCTTGGGGACCGAGCCTACGAGCAGTACTTC	CSVVLGDRAYEQYF
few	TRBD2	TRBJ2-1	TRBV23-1	TGCGCCACCCTCCGTAGCGGGAGCGGTTACAATGAGCAGTTCTTC	CATLRSGSGYNEQFF
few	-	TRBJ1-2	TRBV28	TGTGCCAGCAGGCTGGCGGGGGAAGAGGGAGGCTACACCTTC	CASRLAGEEGGYTF
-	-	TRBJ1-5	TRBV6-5	TGTGCCAGCAGTTACTTGAGCAATCAGCCCCAGCATTTT	CASSYLSNQPQHF
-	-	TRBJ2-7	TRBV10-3	TGTGCCATCAGTGACTCTCTGGGCACCTACGAGCAGTACTTC	CAISDSLGTYEQYF
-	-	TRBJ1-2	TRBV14	TGTGCCAGCAGCCAACGGTCAGGCCTCTATGGCTACACCTTC	CASSQRSGLYGYTF
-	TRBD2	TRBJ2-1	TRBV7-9	TGTGCCAGCAGCTTAGATGATGGGGGAGGGCCCACCTCCTACAATGAGCAGTTCTTC	CASSLDDGGGPTSYNEQFF
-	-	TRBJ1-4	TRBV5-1	TGCGCCAGCTCGAGGGGAATTGGTGAAAAACTGTTTTTT	CASSRGIGEKLFF
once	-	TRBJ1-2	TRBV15	TGTGCCACCAGCAGAGACATCACAGGGAGCTATGGCTACACCTTC	CATSRDITGSYGYTF
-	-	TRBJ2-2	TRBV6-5	TGTGCCAGCATCGGCGGGATGACAGGGGAGCTGTTTTTT	CASIGGMTGELFF